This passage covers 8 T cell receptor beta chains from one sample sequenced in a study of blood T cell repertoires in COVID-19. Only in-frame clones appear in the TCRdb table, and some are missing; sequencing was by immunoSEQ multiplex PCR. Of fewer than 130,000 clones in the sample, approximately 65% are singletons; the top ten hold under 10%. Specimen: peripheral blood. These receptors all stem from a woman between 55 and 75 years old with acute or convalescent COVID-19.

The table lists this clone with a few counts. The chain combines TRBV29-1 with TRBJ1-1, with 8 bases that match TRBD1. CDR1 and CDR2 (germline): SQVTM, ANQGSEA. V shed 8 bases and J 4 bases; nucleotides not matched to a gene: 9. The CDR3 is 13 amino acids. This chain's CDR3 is CSSTGARGTEAFF. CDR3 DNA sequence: TGCAGCTCGACAGGGGCGAGGGGCACTGAAGCTTTCTTT.

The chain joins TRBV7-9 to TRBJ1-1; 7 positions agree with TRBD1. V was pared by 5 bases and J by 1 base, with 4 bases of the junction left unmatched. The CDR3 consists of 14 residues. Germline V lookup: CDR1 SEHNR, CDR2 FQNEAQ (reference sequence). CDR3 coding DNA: TGTGCCAGCAGCACTTGGACAGGGAACACTGAAGCTTTCTTT. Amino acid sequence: CASSTWTGNTEAFF.

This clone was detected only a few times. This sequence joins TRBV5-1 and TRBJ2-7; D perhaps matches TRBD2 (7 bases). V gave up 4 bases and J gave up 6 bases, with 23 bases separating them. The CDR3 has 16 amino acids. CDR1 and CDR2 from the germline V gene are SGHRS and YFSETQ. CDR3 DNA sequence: TGCGCCAGCAGCCCGGACCTACGGGGGGCGTCCCCCGAGCAGTACTTC. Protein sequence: CASSPDLRGASPEQYF.

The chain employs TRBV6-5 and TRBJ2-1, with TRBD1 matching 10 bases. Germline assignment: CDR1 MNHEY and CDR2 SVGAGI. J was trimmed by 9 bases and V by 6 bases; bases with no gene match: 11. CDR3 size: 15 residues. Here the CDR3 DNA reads TGTGCCAGCAGCCAAGGGAGACAGGGGGCTTGTGAGCAGTTCTTC. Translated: CASSQGRQGACEQFF.

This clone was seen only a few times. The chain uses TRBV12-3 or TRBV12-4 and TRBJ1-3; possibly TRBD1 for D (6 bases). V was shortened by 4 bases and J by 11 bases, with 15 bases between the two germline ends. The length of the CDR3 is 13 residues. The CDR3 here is CASSSYTGRAIYF. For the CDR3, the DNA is TGTGCCAGCAGTTCTTACACAGGGCGGGCCATATATTTT.

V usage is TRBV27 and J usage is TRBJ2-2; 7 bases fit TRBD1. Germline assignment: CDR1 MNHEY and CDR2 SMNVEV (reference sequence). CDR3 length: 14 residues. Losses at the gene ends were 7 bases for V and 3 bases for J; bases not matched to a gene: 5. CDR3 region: CASNRDRDTGELFF. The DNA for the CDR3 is TGTGCCAGCAATCGAGACAGGGACACCGGGGAGCTGTTTTTT.

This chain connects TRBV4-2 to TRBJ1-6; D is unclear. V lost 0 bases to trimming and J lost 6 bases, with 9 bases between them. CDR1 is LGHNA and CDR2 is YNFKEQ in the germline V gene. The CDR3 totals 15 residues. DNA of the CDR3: TGTGCCAGCAGCCAAGACACAATAACTAATTCACCCCTCCACTTT. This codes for CASSQDTITNSPLHF.

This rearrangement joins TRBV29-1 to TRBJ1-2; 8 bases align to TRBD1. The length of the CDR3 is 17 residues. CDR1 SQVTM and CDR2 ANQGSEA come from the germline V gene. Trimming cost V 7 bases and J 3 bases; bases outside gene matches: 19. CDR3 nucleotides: TGCAGCGACCCCCCGGAGTTTGGACAGGGAGATTACTATGGCTACACCTTC. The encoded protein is CSDPPEFGQGDYYGYTF.